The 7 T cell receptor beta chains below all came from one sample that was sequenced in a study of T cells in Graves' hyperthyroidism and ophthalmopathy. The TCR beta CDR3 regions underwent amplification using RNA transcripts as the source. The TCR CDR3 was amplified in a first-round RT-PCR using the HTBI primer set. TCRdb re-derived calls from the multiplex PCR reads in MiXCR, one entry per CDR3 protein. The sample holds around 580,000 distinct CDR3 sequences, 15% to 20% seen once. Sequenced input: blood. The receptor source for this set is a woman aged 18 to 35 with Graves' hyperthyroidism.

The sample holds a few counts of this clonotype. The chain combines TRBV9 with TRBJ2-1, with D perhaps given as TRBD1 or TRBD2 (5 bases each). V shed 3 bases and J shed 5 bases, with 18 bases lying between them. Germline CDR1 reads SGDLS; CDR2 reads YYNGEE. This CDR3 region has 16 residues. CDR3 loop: CASSATGTRRNNEQFF. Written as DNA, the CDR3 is TGTGCCAGCAGCGCAACCGGGACGCGGAGGAACAATGAGCAGTTCTTC.

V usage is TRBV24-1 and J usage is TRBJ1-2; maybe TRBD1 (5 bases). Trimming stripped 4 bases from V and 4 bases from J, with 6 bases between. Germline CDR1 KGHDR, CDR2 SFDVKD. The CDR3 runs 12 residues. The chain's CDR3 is CATSEGTYGYTF. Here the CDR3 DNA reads TGTGCCACCAGTGAAGGGACCTATGGCTACACCTTC.

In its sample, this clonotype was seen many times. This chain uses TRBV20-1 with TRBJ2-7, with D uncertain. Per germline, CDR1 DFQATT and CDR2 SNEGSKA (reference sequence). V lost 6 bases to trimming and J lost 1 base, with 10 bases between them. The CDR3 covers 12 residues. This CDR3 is CSAKTISYEQYF. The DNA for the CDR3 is TGCAGTGCCAAGACAATTTCCTACGAGCAGTACTTC.

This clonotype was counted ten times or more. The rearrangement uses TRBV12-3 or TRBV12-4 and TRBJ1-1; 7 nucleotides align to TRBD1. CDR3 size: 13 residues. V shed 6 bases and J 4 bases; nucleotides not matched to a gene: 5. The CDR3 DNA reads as TGTGCCAGCAGACGGGACAGCCCCACTGAAGCTTTCTTT. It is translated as CASRRDSPTEAFF.

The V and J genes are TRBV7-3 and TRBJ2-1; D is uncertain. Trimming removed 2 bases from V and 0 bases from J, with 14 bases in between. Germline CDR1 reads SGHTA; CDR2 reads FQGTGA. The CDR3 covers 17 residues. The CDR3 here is CASSLRRADPSYNEQFF. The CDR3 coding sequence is TGTGCCAGCAGCTTACGTCGGGCGGACCCCTCCTACAATGAGCAGTTCTTC.

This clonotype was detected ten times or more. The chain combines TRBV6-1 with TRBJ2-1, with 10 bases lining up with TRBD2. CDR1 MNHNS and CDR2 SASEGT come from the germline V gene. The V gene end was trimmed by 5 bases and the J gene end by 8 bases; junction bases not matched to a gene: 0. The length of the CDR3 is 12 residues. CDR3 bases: TGTGCCAGCAGTAGCGGGAGGGATGAGCAGTTCTTC. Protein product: CASSSGRDEQFF.

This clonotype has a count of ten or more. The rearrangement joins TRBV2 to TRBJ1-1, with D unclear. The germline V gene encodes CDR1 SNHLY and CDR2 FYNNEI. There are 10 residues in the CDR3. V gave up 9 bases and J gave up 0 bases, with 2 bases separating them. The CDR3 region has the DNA TGTGCCAGTATGAACACTGAAGCTTTCTTT. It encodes CASMNTEAFF.